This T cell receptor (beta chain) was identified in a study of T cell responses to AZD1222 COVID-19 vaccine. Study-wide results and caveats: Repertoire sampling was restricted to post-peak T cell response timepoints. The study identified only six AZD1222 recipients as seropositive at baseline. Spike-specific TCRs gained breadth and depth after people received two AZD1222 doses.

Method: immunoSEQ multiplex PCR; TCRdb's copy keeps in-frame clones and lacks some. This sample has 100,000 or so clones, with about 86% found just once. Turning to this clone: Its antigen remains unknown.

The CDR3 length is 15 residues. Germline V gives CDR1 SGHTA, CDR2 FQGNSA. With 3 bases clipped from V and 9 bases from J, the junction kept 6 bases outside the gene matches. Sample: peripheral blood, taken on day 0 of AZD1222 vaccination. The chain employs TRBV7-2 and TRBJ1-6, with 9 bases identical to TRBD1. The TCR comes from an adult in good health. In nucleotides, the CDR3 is TGTGCCAGCAGCTTGGCGACAGGGGGTGGTTCACCCCTCCACTTT. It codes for CASSLATGGGSPLHF.